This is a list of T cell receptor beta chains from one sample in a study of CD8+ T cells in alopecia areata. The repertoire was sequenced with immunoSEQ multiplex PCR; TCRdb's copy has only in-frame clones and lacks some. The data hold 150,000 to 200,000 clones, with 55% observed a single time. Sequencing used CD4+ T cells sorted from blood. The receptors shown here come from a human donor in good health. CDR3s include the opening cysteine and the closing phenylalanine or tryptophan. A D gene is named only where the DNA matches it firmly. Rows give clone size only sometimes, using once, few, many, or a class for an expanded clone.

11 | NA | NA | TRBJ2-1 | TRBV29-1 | CSVLGGHEQFF | TGCAGCGTCTTGGGGGGGCATGAGCAGTTCTTC
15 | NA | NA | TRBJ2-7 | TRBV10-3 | CASSSPAGTDFKQYF | TGTGCCAGCTCTTCACCGGCAGGTACGGACTTCAAGCAGTACTTC
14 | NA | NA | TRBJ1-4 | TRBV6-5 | CASRSPGTSEKLFF | TGTGCCAGCAGAAGCCCAGGGACAAGTGAAAAACTGTTTTTT
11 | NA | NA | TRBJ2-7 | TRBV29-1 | CSVGTSYEQYF | TGCAGCGTTGGGACCTCCTACGAGCAGTACTTC
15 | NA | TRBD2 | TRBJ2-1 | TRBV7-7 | CASSSGLAGADEQFF | TGTGCCAGCAGCTCGGGACTAGCGGGAGCAGACGAGCAGTTCTTC
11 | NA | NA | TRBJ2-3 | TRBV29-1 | CSVRPKDTQYF | TGCAGCGTTCGACCCAAGGATACGCAGTATTTT
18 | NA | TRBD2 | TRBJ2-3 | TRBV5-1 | CASSSRLAGIHSTDTQYF | TGCGCCAGCAGCTCGCGACTAGCGGGTATTCATAGCACAGATACGCAGTATTTT
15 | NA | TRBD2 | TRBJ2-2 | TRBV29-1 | CSVAAAGGGTGELFF | TGCAGCGTGGCGGCGGCGGGAGGGGGAACCGGGGAGCTGTTTTTT
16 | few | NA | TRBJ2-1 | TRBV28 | CASSLWQAGRVSEQFF | TGTGCCAGCAGTTTGTGGCAGGCCGGGAGAGTAAGTGAGCAGTTCTTC
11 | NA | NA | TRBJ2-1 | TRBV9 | CASSVVGEQFF | TGTGCCAGCAGCGTAGTGGGTGAGCAGTTCTTC
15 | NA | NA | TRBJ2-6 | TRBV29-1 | CSVGSPGSGANVLTF | TGCAGCGTTGGGTCGCCGGGGTCTGGGGCCAACGTCCTGACTTTC
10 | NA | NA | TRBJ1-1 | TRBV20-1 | CSARTDEAFF | TGCAGTGCTAGGACGGATGAAGCTTTCTTT
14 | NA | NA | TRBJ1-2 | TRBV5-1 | CASSLGQSNYGYTF | TGCGCCAGCAGCTTGGGACAATCTAACTATGGCTACACCTTC
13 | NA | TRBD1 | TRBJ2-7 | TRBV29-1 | CSVQTGGAYEQYF | TGCAGCGTTCAGACAGGGGGAGCCTACGAGCAGTACTTC
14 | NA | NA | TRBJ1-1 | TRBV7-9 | CASSLLTGGTEAFF | TGTGCCAGCAGCCTCCTGACAGGTGGCACTGAAGCTTTCTTT
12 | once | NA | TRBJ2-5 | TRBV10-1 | CASRPRRETQYF | TGCGCCAGCAGGCCCAGGAGGGAGACCCAGTACTTC
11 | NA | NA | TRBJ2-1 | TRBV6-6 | CASIYNNEQFF | TGTGCCAGCATTTATAACAATGAGCAGTTCTTC
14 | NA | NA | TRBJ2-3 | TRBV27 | CASTPRAHTDTQYF | TGTGCCAGCACCCCGAGGGCACACACAGATACGCAGTATTTT
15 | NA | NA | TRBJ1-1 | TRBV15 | CATSRDVTPGTEAFF | TGTGCCACCAGCAGAGATGTCACCCCAGGTACTGAAGCTTTCTTT
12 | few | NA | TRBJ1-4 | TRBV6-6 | CASINSPSELFF | TGTGCCAGCATAAACAGTCCCTCGGAACTGTTTTTT
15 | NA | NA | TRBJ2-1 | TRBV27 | CASSFTDNSYNEQFF | TGTGCCAGCAGTTTCACCGACAACTCCTACAATGAGCAGTTCTTC
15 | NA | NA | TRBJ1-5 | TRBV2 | CASRQLVNSNQPQHF | TGTGCCAGCAGACAACTCGTAAATAGCAATCAGCCCCAGCATTTT
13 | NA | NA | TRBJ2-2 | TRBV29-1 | CSVDRLNTGELFF | TGCAGCGTTGATCGTCTCAACACCGGGGAGCTGTTTTTT
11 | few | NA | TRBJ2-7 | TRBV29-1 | CSVGGGYEQYF | TGCAGCGTAGGTGGGGGGTACGAGCAGTACTTC
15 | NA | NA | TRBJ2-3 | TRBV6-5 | CASSSRVEVADTQYF | TGTGCCAGCAGCTCAAGGGTGGAGGTCGCAGATACGCAGTATTTT
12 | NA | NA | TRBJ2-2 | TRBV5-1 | CASSKGTGELFF | TGCGCCAGCAGCAAGGGGACCGGGGAGCTGTTTTTT
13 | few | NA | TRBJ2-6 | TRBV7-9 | CASSGRGANVLTF | TGTGCCAGCAGCGGACGAGGGGCCAACGTCCTGACTTTC
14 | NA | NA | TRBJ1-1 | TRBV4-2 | CASSQEARDTEAFF | TGTGCCAGCAGCCAAGAGGCCCGTGACACTGAAGCTTTCTTT
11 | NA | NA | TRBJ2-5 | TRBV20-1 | CSASGQETQYF | TGCAGTGCTAGCGGGCAAGAGACCCAGTACTTC
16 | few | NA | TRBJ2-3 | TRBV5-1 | CASSLAMTGALDTQYF | TGCGCCAGCAGCTTGGCCATGACGGGAGCTCTAGATACGCAGTATTTT
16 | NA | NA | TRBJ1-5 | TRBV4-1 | CASSQDGRGGNQPQHF | TGCGCCAGCAGCCAAGACGGGAGAGGGGGCAATCAGCCCCAGCATTTT
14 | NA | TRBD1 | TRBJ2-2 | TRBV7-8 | CASSSTGSGGELFF | TGTGCCAGCAGCTCGACAGGGAGTGGCGGGGAGCTGTTTTTT
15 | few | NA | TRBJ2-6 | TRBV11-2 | CASSLGSHGANVLTF | TGTGCCAGCAGCCTGGGGAGCCACGGGGCCAACGTCCTGACTTTC
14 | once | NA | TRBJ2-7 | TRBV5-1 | CASSLASRRGEQYF | TGCGCCAGCAGCTTGGCGTCCCGCCGGGGGGAGCAGTACTTC
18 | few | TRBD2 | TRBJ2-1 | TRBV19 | CASSPSRVSGSSYNEQFF | TGTGCCAGTAGCCCTTCCCGAGTTAGCGGGAGCTCCTACAATGAGCAGTTCTTC
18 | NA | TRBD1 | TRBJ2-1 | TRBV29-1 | CSVALSPGQGHPYNEQFF | TGCAGCGTTGCCCTGAGCCCGGGACAGGGGCACCCCTACAATGAGCAGTTCTTC
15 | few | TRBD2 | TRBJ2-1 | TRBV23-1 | CASSRLAGGPDEQFF | TGCGCCAGCAGCCGACTTGCGGGAGGGCCTGATGAGCAGTTCTTC
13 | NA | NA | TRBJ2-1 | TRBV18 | CASSPELSSEQFF | TGTGCCAGCTCACCGGAGTTGTCTAGTGAGCAGTTCTTC
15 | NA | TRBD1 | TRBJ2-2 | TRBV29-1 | CSVITGQLNTGELFF | TGCAGCGTGATTACGGGACAGCTGAACACCGGGGAGCTGTTTTTT
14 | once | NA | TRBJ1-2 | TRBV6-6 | CASSYSSAGYGYTF | TGTGCCAGCAGTTACTCGAGTGCTGGTTATGGCTACACCTTC
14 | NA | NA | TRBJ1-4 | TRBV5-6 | CASSFSRGAGKLFF | TGTGCCAGCAGCTTTAGTCGGGGTGCAGGAAAACTGTTTTTT
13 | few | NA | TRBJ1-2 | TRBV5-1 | CASSKDTSAGYTF | TGCGCCAGCAGCAAAGACACCTCCGCTGGCTACACCTTC
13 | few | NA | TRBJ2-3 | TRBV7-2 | CASSLPYTDTQYF | TGTGCCAGCAGCCTACCATACACAGATACGCAGTATTTT
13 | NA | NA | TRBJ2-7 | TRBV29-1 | CSVYTQSSYEQYF | TGCAGCGTTTACACCCAGAGCTCCTACGAGCAGTACTTC
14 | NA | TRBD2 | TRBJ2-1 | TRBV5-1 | CASRGLAGPLEQFF | TGCGCCAGCCGCGGACTAGCGGGCCCTCTTGAGCAGTTCTTC
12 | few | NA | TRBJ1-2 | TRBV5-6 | CASSSSVSGYTF | TGTGCCAGCAGCTCCTCGGTCAGCGGCTACACCTTC
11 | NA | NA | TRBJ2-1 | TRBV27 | CASTSGGEQFF | TGTGCCAGCACCTCCGGAGGGGAGCAGTTCTTC
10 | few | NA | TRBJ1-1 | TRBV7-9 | CASSFIEAFF | TGTGCCAGCAGCTTCATCGAAGCTTTCTTT
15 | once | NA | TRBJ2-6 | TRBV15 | CATSVGGSGANVLTF | TGTGCCACCAGCGTGGGGGGCTCTGGGGCCAACGTCCTGACTTTC
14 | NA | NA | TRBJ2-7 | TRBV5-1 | CASSVGDRPSEQYF | TGCGCCAGCAGTGTCGGAGACAGGCCCTCCGAGCAGTACTTC
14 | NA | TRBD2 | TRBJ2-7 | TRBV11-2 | CASRLTSGGGEQYF | TGTGCCAGCAGACTAACTAGCGGAGGGGGCGAGCAGTACTTC
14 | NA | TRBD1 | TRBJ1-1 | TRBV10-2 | CASSDGGQGTEAFF | TGCGCCAGCAGTGATGGGGGACAGGGGACTGAAGCTTTCTTT
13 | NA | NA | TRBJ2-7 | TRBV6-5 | CASSYGRPYEQYF | TGTGCCAGCAGTTACGGCCGACCGTACGAGCAGTACTTC
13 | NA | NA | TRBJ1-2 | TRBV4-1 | CASSQDGVGGYTF | TGCGCCAGCAGCCAAGACGGAGTAGGCGGCTACACCTTC
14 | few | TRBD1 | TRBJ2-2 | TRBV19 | CASRGQGASGELFF | TGTGCCAGTAGAGGACAGGGGGCCTCCGGGGAGCTGTTTTTT
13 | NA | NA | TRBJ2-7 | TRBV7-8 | CASSRGLSYEQYF | TGTGCCAGCAGCCGGGGGCTCTCCTACGAGCAGTACTTC
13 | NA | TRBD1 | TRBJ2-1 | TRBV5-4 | CASSRTGTNEQFF | TGTGCCAGCAGCAGGACAGGGACCAATGAGCAGTTCTTC
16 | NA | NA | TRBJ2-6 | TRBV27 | CASRPRVRSGANVLTF | TGTGCCAGCCGTCCGAGGGTAAGGTCTGGGGCCAACGTCCTGACTTTC
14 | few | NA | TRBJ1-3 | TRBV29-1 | CSGLGVVGGNTIYF | TGCAGCGGTTTGGGGGTGGTTGGAGGAAACACCATATATTTT